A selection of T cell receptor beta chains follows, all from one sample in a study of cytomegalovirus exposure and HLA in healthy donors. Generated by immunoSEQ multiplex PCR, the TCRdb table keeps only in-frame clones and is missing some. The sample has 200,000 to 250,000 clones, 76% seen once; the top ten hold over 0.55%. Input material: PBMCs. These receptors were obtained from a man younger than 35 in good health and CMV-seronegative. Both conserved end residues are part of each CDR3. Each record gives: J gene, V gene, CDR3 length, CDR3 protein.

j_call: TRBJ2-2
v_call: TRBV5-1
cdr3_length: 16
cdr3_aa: CASSVGTSGSSGELFF

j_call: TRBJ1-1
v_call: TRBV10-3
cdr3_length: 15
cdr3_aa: CAISDGTGWNTEAFF

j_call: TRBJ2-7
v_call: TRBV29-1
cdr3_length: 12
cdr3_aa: CSVVGQGSEQYF

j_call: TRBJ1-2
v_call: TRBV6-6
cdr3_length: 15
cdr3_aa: CASSLEGALNYGYTF

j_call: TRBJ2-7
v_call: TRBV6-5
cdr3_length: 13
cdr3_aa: CASSWDRAYEQYF

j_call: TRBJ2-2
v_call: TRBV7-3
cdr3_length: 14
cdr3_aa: CASSPAANTGELFF

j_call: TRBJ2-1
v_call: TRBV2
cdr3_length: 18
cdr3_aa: CASTGLAGGFSPYNEQFF

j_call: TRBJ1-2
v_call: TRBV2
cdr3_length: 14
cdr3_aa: CASSGERASYGYTF

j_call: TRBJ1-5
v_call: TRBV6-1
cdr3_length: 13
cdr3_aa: CASSDRGLQPQHF

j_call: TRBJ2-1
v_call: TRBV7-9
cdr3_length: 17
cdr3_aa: CASSVGFLGTRNNEQFF

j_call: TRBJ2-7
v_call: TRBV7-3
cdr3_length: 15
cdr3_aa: CASSLGLAGSYEQYF

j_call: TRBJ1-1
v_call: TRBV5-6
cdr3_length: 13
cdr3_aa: CASSFQGQAEAFF

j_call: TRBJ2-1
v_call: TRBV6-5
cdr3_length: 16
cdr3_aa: CASSYSGTWNRDRQFF

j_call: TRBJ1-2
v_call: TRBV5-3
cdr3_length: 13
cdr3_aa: CARSLRTVAGYTF

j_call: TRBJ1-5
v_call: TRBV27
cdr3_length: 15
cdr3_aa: CASRPRVGYGQPQHF

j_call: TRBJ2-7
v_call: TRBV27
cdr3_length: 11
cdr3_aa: CASSLFYEQYF

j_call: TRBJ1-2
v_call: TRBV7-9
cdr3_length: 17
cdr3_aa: CSSSPLGQVTPNYGYTF

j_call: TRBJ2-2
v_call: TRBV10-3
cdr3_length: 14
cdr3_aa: CATTRREDTGELFF

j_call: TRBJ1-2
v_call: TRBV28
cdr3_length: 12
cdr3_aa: CASNSPEQGLHF

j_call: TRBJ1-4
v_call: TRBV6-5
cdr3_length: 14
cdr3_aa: CASSPRDRIGKLFF

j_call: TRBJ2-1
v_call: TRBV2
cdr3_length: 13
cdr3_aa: CASSLGQEAKQFF

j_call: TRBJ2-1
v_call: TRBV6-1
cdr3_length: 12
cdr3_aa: CASSEGTPKGVF

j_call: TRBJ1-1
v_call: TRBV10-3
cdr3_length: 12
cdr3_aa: CAIGAESTEAFF

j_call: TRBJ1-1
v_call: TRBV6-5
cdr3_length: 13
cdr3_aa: CASGRAMNTEAFF

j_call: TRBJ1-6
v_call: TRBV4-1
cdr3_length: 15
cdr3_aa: CASRETDRVYSPLHF

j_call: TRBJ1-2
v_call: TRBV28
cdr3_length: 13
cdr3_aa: CAIRTGYDYGYTF

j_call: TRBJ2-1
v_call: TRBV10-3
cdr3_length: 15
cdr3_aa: CAIRGLAGVYNEQFF

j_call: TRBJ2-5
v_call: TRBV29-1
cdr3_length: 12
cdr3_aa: CSARTGSETQYF

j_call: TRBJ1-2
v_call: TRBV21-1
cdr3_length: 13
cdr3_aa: CASSKSGNLGYTF

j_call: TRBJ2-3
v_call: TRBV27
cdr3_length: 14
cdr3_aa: CASSSRTGTDTQYF

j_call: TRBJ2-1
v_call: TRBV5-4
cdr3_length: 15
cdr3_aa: CASSKGGLSYNEQFF

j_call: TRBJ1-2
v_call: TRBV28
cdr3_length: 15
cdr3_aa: CASSTPWTVRYGYTF

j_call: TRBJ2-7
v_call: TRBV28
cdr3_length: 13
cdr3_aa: CASSSGQHYEQYF

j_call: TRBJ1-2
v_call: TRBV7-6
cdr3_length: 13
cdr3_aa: CASSPSAGYGYTF

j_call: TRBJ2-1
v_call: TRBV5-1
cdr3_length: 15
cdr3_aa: CASSAVDGRADEQFF

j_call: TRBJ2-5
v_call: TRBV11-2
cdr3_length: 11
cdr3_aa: CASSVRETQYF

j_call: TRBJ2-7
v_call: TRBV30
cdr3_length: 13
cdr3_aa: CAWSFWLAREQYF

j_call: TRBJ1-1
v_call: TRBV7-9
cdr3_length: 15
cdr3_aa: CSSSLWTGGNTEAFF

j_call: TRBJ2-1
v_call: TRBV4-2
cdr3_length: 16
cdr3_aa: CASSHLTSGSTNEQFF

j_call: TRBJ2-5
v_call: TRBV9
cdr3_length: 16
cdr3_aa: CASSPRQRGAWETQYF

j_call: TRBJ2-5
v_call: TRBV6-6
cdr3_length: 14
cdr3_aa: CASSTGGSQETQYF

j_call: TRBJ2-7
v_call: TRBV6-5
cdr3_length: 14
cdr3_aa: CASSSLSSSYEQYF

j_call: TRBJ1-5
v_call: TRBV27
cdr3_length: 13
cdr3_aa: CASSGGVVQPQHF

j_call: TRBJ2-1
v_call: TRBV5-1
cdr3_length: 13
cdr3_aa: CASSLDRYNEQFF

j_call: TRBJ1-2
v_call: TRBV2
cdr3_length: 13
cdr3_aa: CAERTGRGYGYTF

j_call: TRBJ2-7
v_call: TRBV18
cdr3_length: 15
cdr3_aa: CASSRLGLAGVEQYF

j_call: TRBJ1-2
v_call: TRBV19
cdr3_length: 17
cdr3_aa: CASSYDSQIKDHYGYTF

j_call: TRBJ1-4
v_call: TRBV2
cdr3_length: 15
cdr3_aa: CASSGSGATNEKLFF

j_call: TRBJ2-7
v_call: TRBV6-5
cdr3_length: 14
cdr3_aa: CASSPRDRGYEQYF

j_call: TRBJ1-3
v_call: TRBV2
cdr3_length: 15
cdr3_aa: CASSVQGTGKGTIYF

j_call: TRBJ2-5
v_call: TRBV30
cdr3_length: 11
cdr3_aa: CAWRGEETQYF

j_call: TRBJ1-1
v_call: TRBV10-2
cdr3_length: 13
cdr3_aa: CASLDRWGTEAFF

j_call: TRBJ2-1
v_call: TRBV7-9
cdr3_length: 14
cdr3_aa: CASSPLAGGDEQFF

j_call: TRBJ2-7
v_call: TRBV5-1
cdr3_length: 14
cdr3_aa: CASSAGGAAYEQYF

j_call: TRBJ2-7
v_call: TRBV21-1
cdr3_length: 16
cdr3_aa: CASSKGEGGSRYEQYF